This T cell receptor (beta chain) was observed in a study of blood T cell repertoires in COVID-19. Using immunoSEQ multiplex PCR, the repertoire was profiled, and TCRdb retains in-frame clones only, with some absent. Counted here are roughly 300,000 clones, around 82% occurring once; the ten biggest clones make up roughly 1.1%. Between the trimmed V and J ends, which lost 6 bases and 0 bases, there was a span of 12 bases. Germline CDR1 is SGHRS and CDR2 is YFSETQ. The CDR3 extends over 14 amino acids. The receptor's source is a woman between 50 and 59 years old with acute or convalescent COVID-19. Sequencing was performed on peripheral blood. The rearrangement links TRBV5-1 to TRBJ1-1; D gene unclear. CDR3 residues: CASNVSPMNTEAFF. CDR3 nucleotide sequence: TGCGCCAGCAACGTGTCACCTATGAACACTGAAGCTTTCTTT.